This entry lists 7 T cell receptor beta chains sequenced from one sample in a study of blood T cell repertoires in COVID-19. Method: immunoSEQ multiplex PCR; TCRdb's copy keeps in-frame clones and lacks some. The sample comprises over 25,000 clones, about four fifths of which are singletons, and over 12% rests with the top ten. The material sequenced was peripheral blood. These receptors came from a man at least 80 years old with active or convalescent COVID-19.

The V and J genes are TRBV11-2 and TRBJ1-4; unclear D gene. Germline loops: CDR1 SGHAT, CDR2 FQNNGV. The CDR3 spans 16 residues. Trimming removed 1 base from V and 0 bases from J, with 9 bases in between. The CDR3 here is CASSLGAVATNEKLFF. The DNA for the CDR3 is TGTGCCAGCAGCTTAGGGGCAGTAGCAACTAATGAAAAACTGTTTTTT.

This clone was observed a few times. This sequence joins TRBV2 and TRBJ2-7; D is possibly TRBD2 (5 bases). Per germline, CDR1 SNHLY and CDR2 FYNNEI. The CDR3 is 11 residues long. The ends were cut back, 8 bases at V and 6 bases at J, with 11 bases in the middle. CDR3 sequence reads: CASRREVEQYF. The CDR3 DNA sequence: TGTGCCAGCCGTCGGGAAGTCGAGCAGTACTTC. Looking up the rest from reference TRBV2 and TRBJ2-7 gives the full variable domain: EPEVTQTPSHQVTQMGQEVILRCVPISNHLYFYWYRQILGQKVEFLVSFYNNEISEKSEIFDDQFSVERPDGSNFTLKIRSTKLEDSAMYFCASRREVEQYFGPGTRLTVT.

This chain connects TRBV7-9 to TRBJ1-2, with D maybe TRBD1 (6 bases). V was pared by 5 bases and J by 0 bases, with 13 bases between. This CDR3 has 15 residues. The V gene's germline CDR1 is SEHNR and CDR2 FQNEAQ (reference sequence). In nucleotides, the CDR3 is TGTGCCAGCAGCCCTTGGGACACAGCTAACTATGGCTACACCTTC. Amino acid sequence: CASSPWDTANYGYTF.

The rearrangement joins TRBV5-1 to TRBJ2-1; D possibly corresponds to TRBD2 (5 bases). Germline V gene lookup returns CDR1 SGHRS and CDR2 YFSETQ. The CDR3 extends over 15 amino acids. V lost 2 bases and J 0 bases, leaving 9 bases between the germline ends. The CDR3 is CASSFLASSYNEQFF. DNA for the CDR3: TGCGCCAGCAGCTTTCTAGCAAGCTCCTACAATGAGCAGTTCTTC.

This clone is a singleton in its sample. The chain employs TRBV6-2 or TRBV6-3 and TRBJ2-3; 7 bases line up with TRBD2. Germline V lookup: CDR1 MNHEY, CDR2 SVGEGT. Trimming at V came to 3 bases and at J to 0 bases, leaving 9 bases not matched to a gene. The CDR3 has 17 residues. CDR3 amino acids: CASSYLAVGDSTDTQYF. In nucleotides, the CDR3 is TGTGCCAGCAGTTATCTAGCGGTTGGGGATAGCACAGATACGCAGTATTTT.

V gene TRBV4-1 combines with J gene TRBJ2-2, with D perhaps TRBD2 (6 bases). V gave up 6 bases and J gave up 3 bases, with 20 bases separating them. Per the germline V gene, CDR1 is MGHRA and CDR2 is YSYEKL. The CDR3 sequence is 17 residues long. CDR3 amino acids: CASRTSGLGLYTGELFF. The DNA of the CDR3 is TGCGCCAGCAGAACCTCGGGACTCGGACTCTACACCGGGGAGCTGTTTTTT.

The chain employs TRBV11-2 and TRBJ2-7, with D tentatively TRBD1 (6 bases). The CDR3 totals 13 residues. In germline, CDR1 is SGHAT, CDR2 FQNNGV. Trimming took off 0 bases at V and 6 bases at J, with 9 bases between the two ends. The CDR3 spells CASSLDYRAEQYF. CDR3 nucleotide sequence: TGTGCCAGCAGCTTAGATTACAGGGCCGAGCAGTACTTC. The full variable domain, completed using reference TRBV11-2 and TRBJ2-7, is EAGVAQSPRYKIIEKRQSVAFWCNPISGHATLYWYQQILGQGPKLLIQFQNNGVVDDSQLPKDRFSAERLKGVDSTLKIQPAKLEDSAVYLCASSLDYRAEQYFGPGTRLTVT.